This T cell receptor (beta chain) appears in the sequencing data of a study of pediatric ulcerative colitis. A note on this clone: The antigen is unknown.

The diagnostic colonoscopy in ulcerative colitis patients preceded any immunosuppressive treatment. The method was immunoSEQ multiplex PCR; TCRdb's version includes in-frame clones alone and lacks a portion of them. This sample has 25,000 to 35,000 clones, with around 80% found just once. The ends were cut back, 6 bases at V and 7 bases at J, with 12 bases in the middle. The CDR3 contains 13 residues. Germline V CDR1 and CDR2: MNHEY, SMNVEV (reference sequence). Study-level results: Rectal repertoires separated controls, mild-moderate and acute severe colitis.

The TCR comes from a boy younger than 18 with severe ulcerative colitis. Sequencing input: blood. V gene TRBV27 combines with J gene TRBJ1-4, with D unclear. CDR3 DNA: TGTGCCAGCAGGGTGGGCTTGGGTGAAAAACTGTTTTTT. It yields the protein CASRVGLGEKLFF.